This TCR beta chain was identified during a study of CD8 T cells in Susac syndrome. Germline V gene lookup returns CDR1 LNHNV and CDR2 YYDKDF (reference sequence). The trim removed 9 bases at V and 1 base at J, leaving 8 bases unmatched. The CDR3 totals 14 residues. A quantity of roughly 0.5 to 1 ug RNA underwent reverse transcription using random hexamers. The authors amplified TCR beta CDR3 across 54 Vbeta and 13 Jbeta using immunoSEQ multiplex PCR. TCRdb independently ran MiXCR on the immunoSEQ multiplex PCR reads; one entry per CDR3 protein. The sample comprises nearly 200,000 distinct CDR3 sequences, about 96% of which are singletons, and approximately 0.093% rests with the top ten.

Material: CD4+ T cells from PBMCs. The clonotype was recovered from a human donor with multiple sclerosis. The V and J genes are TRBV15 and TRBJ2-7, with 8 bases identical to TRBD1. The CDR3 DNA sequence: TGTGCCACGGGGGACAGGTCGAATTCCTACGAGCAGTACTTC. This encodes CATGDRSNSYEQYF.